This paragraph reports one TCR beta chain. The antigen remains undetermined. The source of the sample is a study of shared clonotypes between healthy human individuals. CDR3 length: 16 residues. Sequenced by immunoSEQ multiplex PCR; TCRdb stores in-frame clones only, minus some. This sample has over a million clones, with about 96% found just once. Whole-study findings and limits: Clonotype sharing among the donors was expected to vary with sequencing depth.

The sequencing sample was made of naive CD4+ T cells sorted from blood. As to subset: CD45RA+ positively selected. The receptor was isolated from a man aged 25 to 40 in good health. The chain combines TRBV7-5 with TRBJ2-3; no check of the table's D call, TRBD1, against the DNA was made. TRBV7-5 is a recognized pseudogene. For the CDR3, the DNA is TGTGCCAGAAGCTTAGGAATCCAGGGGCGCACAGATACGCAGTATTTT. This encodes CARSLGIQGRTDTQYF.